A single sample is the source of the 5 T cell receptor beta chains below, sequenced in a study of shared clonotypes between healthy human individuals. Some clones are missing from TCRdb's copy, which holds only in-frame ones; the method was immunoSEQ multiplex PCR. The sample has millions of clones; over 85% are singletons. Sequencing input: naive CD4+ T cells sorted from blood. Subset described: CD45RA+ positively selected. The receptors were sampled from a man aged 18-30 years in good health.

This clone was observed a single time. The chain combines TRBV14 with TRBJ2-1, with 7 bases lining up with TRBD1. This CDR3 has 13 amino acids. J lost 6 bases, V lost 3 bases, and 2 bases had no gene match. Germline-derived CDR1 and CDR2 are SGHDN and FVKESK. CDR3 coding DNA: TGTGCCAGCAGCCATCGGGACAGCAATGAGCAGTTCTTC. This encodes CASSHRDSNEQFF.

The chain uses TRBV5-4 and TRBJ1-1, with a tentative D call TRBD1 (5 bases). This CDR3 has 15 amino acids. V was cut by 3 bases and J by 0 bases, with 12 bases left in between. Germline V gives CDR1 SGHNT, CDR2 YYREEE (reference sequence). The CDR3 bases are TGTGCCAGCAGCTCGGGGACGGCAATGAACACTGAAGCTTTCTTT. Its translation: CASSSGTAMNTEAFF.

This chain uses TRBV27 with TRBJ2-7; TRBD1 might be the D (5 bases). With 6 bases removed from V and 2 bases from J, the gap between germline ends came to 11 bases. CDR1 and CDR2 from the germline V gene are MNHEY and SMNVEV (reference sequence). This CDR3 has 13 amino acids. The CDR3, as DNA: TGTGCCAGCAGGCCTCAGGGCCCCTACGAGCAGTACTTC. It yields the protein CASRPQGPYEQYF.

V gene TRBV6-5 combines with J gene TRBJ2-1, with unresolved D. The length of the CDR3 is 10 residues. Deletions cut 6 bases from V and 14 bases from J, with 11 bases between. Germline V gene sequence: CDR1 MNHEY, CDR2 SVGAGI. The CDR3 loop reads CASRGAEEFF. The CDR3 DNA reads TGTGCCAGCAGGGGCGCCGAGGAGTTCTTC.

In DNA form, the CDR3 reads TGTGCCAGCGGCTTACAGGGGAGCAAGACCCAGTACTTC. Translating it yields CASGLQGSKTQYF. The chain is built from TRBV2 and TRBJ2-5; TRBD1 matches at 7 bases. J was trimmed by 6 bases and V by 8 bases; bases with no gene match: 9. Germline assignment: CDR1 SNHLY and CDR2 FYNNEI. The CDR3 loop spans 13 amino acids.